This T cell receptor beta chain came from a study of T cell responses to AZD1222 COVID-19 vaccine. Data came from immunoSEQ multiplex PCR; TCRdb stores just in-frame clones and leaves some out. The sample shows about 130,000 clones, 88% of them seen only once. Sample: peripheral blood, taken on day 0 of AZD1222 vaccination. The source is an adult in good health.

The CDR3 region is CASSMLKGYTF. CDR3 in DNA: TGTGCCAGTAGTATGCTTAAAGGCTACACCTTC. This chain uses TRBV19 with TRBJ1-2; D call uncertain. Germline V gene sequence: CDR1 LNHDA, CDR2 SQIVND (reference sequence). The CDR3 sequence is 11 residues long. V lost 3 bases to trimming and J lost 8 bases, with 7 bases between them.